A selection of T cell receptor beta chains follows, all from one sample in a study of PD-L1 blockade in urothelial cancer. TCRdb's copy holds only in-frame clones and misses some; the assay was immunoSEQ multiplex PCR. The table lists over 65,000 clones, around 80% of them singletons, with 4.5% to 5.5% in the top ten. The material sequenced was PBMCs, taken around atezolizumab (anti-PD-L1) treatment. The origin of the receptors is a man between 65 and 80 years old with urothelial cancer. Each CDR3 is given without its conserved first and last residue. The order of the fields is J gene, clone size, V gene, CDR3 protein. Clone size is given for some rows only: seen once, a few or many times, or a class if the clone is expanded.

J gene: TRBJ2-2; clone size: .; V gene: TRBV2; CDR3 protein: ASSASGNTGELF
J gene: TRBJ1-4; clone size: .; V gene: TRBV5-1; CDR3 protein: ASQRDFDMGGKLF
J gene: TRBJ2-7; clone size: .; V gene: TRBV10-3; CDR3 protein: AISARQGAIEQY
J gene: TRBJ1-3; clone size: .; V gene: TRBV18; CDR3 protein: ASSPKSDRVRGNTIY
J gene: TRBJ2-1; clone size: once; V gene: TRBV2; CDR3 protein: ASSEAPAGQYNEQF
J gene: TRBJ2-7; clone size: once; V gene: TRBV4-2; CDR3 protein: ASSQEATGGSYEQY
J gene: TRBJ2-7; clone size: .; V gene: TRBV28; CDR3 protein: ASSLSGIYEQY
J gene: TRBJ2-7; clone size: .; V gene: TRBV2; CDR3 protein: ASSETGETYEQY
J gene: TRBJ2-1; clone size: once; V gene: TRBV10-3; CDR3 protein: AISGQNSGSNEQF
J gene: TRBJ1-1; clone size: .; V gene: TRBV19; CDR3 protein: ASGKTGPFLVTEAF
J gene: TRBJ2-7; clone size: .; V gene: TRBV6-5; CDR3 protein: ASSYTPAGGPYEQY
J gene: TRBJ2-2; clone size: .; V gene: TRBV5-1; CDR3 protein: ASSLVASGNTGELF
J gene: TRBJ2-1; clone size: .; V gene: TRBV12-5; CDR3 protein: ASGLGGGTGGRVHEQF
J gene: TRBJ1-3; clone size: .; V gene: TRBV5-6; CDR3 protein: ASSAYNRDTGNTIY
J gene: TRBJ1-3; clone size: .; V gene: TRBV27; CDR3 protein: ASSLSWSTGNTIY
J gene: TRBJ2-7; clone size: .; V gene: TRBV19; CDR3 protein: ASSPRYSGRGNYEQY
J gene: TRBJ1-1; clone size: few; V gene: TRBV6-6; CDR3 protein: ASSYSTEEAF
J gene: TRBJ1-2; clone size: .; V gene: TRBV10-1; CDR3 protein: ASSDPAVANYGYT
J gene: TRBJ2-1; clone size: .; V gene: TRBV5-4; CDR3 protein: ASSIPGDHEQF
J gene: TRBJ1-6; clone size: .; V gene: TRBV27; CDR3 protein: ASSYDGQYNSPLH
J gene: TRBJ2-5; clone size: .; V gene: TRBV5-1; CDR3 protein: ASSPGTSEETQY
J gene: TRBJ2-5; clone size: .; V gene: TRBV9; CDR3 protein: ASTPGQGVQTQY
J gene: TRBJ1-5; clone size: .; V gene: TRBV27; CDR3 protein: ASSLFWGGGSNQPQH
J gene: TRBJ2-1; clone size: .; V gene: TRBV5-6; CDR3 protein: ASSLEASGHNEQF
J gene: TRBJ2-2; clone size: .; V gene: TRBV5-4; CDR3 protein: ASSRGQGNGELF
J gene: TRBJ2-1; clone size: .; V gene: TRBV6-1; CDR3 protein: ASSDTRTSGISYNEQF
J gene: TRBJ2-5; clone size: .; V gene: TRBV4-1; CDR3 protein: ASSQVERRQETQY
J gene: TRBJ2-1; clone size: .; V gene: TRBV28; CDR3 protein: ASRTSTPEQF
J gene: TRBJ2-7; clone size: once; V gene: TRBV28; CDR3 protein: ASSSQKTGLAYEQY
J gene: TRBJ2-7; clone size: .; V gene: TRBV30; CDR3 protein: AWSQKTLAPEGYEQY
J gene: TRBJ2-3; clone size: .; V gene: TRBV7-2; CDR3 protein: ASNPTSGYADTQY
J gene: TRBJ2-1; clone size: few; V gene: TRBV6-1; CDR3 protein: ASTFGPYNEQF
J gene: TRBJ2-6; clone size: .; V gene: TRBV19; CDR3 protein: ASSIGFIRGQGVSGANVLT
J gene: TRBJ1-4; clone size: .; V gene: TRBV5-1; CDR3 protein: ASSLTGQGNEKLF
J gene: TRBJ1-1; clone size: .; V gene: TRBV5-1; CDR3 protein: ASSLFGALDTEAF
J gene: TRBJ1-5; clone size: .; V gene: TRBV28; CDR3 protein: ASKGPLANQPQH
J gene: TRBJ2-1; clone size: .; V gene: TRBV29-1; CDR3 protein: SLLLSYNEQF
J gene: TRBJ2-5; clone size: .; V gene: TRBV7-6; CDR3 protein: ASSLAGGLAGDYQETQY
J gene: TRBJ2-2; clone size: .; V gene: TRBV19; CDR3 protein: ASSSPGQPFEAGELF
J gene: TRBJ2-7; clone size: once; V gene: TRBV6-5; CDR3 protein: ASSYSGTGGYEQY
J gene: TRBJ2-3; clone size: .; V gene: TRBV5-1; CDR3 protein: ASSRDWAARYRTDTQY
J gene: TRBJ2-7; clone size: .; V gene: TRBV27; CDR3 protein: ASSLGTSGRLYEQY
J gene: TRBJ2-5; clone size: .; V gene: TRBV19; CDR3 protein: ASSIGRLAGAPLETQY
J gene: TRBJ2-1; clone size: .; V gene: TRBV5-5; CDR3 protein: ASSTGLNNEQF
J gene: TRBJ1-5; clone size: .; V gene: TRBV19; CDR3 protein: ACRQGVGQPQH
J gene: TRBJ1-2; clone size: .; V gene: TRBV28; CDR3 protein: ASSLHPSSYT
J gene: TRBJ2-7; clone size: .; V gene: TRBV6-1; CDR3 protein: ASLGKQVLYEQY
J gene: TRBJ2-1; clone size: once; V gene: TRBV7-6; CDR3 protein: ASSLVRENEQF
J gene: TRBJ2-7; clone size: .; V gene: TRBV5-1; CDR3 protein: ASSNTGNPYEQY
J gene: TRBJ2-6; clone size: .; V gene: TRBV18; CDR3 protein: ASSPTGSGANVLT
J gene: TRBJ2-1; clone size: .; V gene: TRBV6-4; CDR3 protein: ASSLASGSYEQF
J gene: TRBJ2-7; clone size: .; V gene: TRBV18; CDR3 protein: ASSHSGSTYEQY
J gene: TRBJ1-5; clone size: .; V gene: TRBV5-8; CDR3 protein: ASSLVVHIPDRGHQPQH
J gene: TRBJ1-1; clone size: .; V gene: TRBV5-5; CDR3 protein: ASSLVPQGQVAEAF